Shown below are 22 T cell receptor beta chains from a single sample sequenced in a study of CD8 T cells in Susac syndrome. It was with random hexamers that roughly 0.45 to 1 ug RNA was reverse transcribed. MiXCR, run by TCRdb on the immunoSEQ multiplex PCR reads, gives a single entry per CDR3 protein. In the table there are approximately 120,000 distinct CDR3 sequences, about 92% of which are singletons. Sequencing was done on a sample of CD8+ T cells from PBMCs. The receptors were gathered from a human donor with multiple sclerosis.

The chain links TRBV6-5 to TRBJ2-2, with D uncertain. CDR1 is MNHEY, CDR2 SVGAGI, per germline. The CDR3 runs 15 residues. Trimming pared 2 bases from V and 0 bases from J, leaving 7 bases between. CDR3 in amino acids: CASSYSQANTGELFF. The CDR3 coding sequence is TGTGCCAGCAGTTACAGTCAGGCGAACACCGGGGAGCTGTTTTTT.

V gene TRBV10-3 combines with J gene TRBJ2-1; TRBD2 matches 11 bases. Per germline, CDR1 ENHRY and CDR2 SYGVKD. V was pared by 7 bases and J by 8 bases, with 7 bases of the junction left unmatched. The CDR3 consists of 14 residues. DNA of the CDR3: TGTGCCATCAACATGCTAGCGGGAGGAGATGAGCAGTTCTTC. Protein product: CAINMLAGGDEQFF.

The chain combines TRBV12-3 or TRBV12-4 with TRBJ2-7, with D possibly matching TRBD1 (6 bases). Deletions cut 8 bases from V and 2 bases from J, with 10 bases between. This CDR3 has 12 amino acids. The CDR3 DNA reads as TGTGCCAGCGGACAGAGAACCTACGAGCAGTACTTC. Translation gives CASGQRTYEQYF.

CDR3 nucleotide sequence: TGTGCCAGCAGCGTAGCGGGTGTACAGGGAGGGACTGAAGCTTTCTTT. Amino acid sequence: CASSVAGVQGGTEAFF. The chain carries TRBV9 and TRBJ1-1; D may be TRBD1 (6 bases). The CDR3 consists of 16 residues. Germline values: CDR1 SGDLS, CDR2 YYNGEE. The V and J ends lost 0 bases and 5 bases respectively, with 17 bases between them.

The rearrangement uses TRBV6-5 and TRBJ2-1; unclear D gene. This CDR3 has 15 amino acids. V was cut by 0 bases and J by 3 bases, with 9 bases left in between. Germline V gives CDR1 MNHEY, CDR2 SVGAGI. The CDR3 region has the DNA TGTGCCAGCAGTTACTCAGGTCAGAACTACAATGAGCAGTTCTTC. Its translation is CASSYSGQNYNEQFF.

A single count supports this clonotype. The V and J genes are TRBV11-2 and TRBJ2-1, with TRBD2 matching 9 bases. Per germline, CDR1 SGHAT and CDR2 FQNNGV. The CDR3 length is 14 residues. Losses at the gene ends were 10 bases for V and 8 bases for J; bases not matched to a gene: 12. In nucleotides, the CDR3 is TGTGCCACTCGGGGCGGGAGGGTTAGGGATGAGCAGTTCTTC. It yields the protein CATRGGRVRDEQFF.

This clonotype was found once. The chain combines TRBV11-2 with TRBJ2-7, with D uncertain. The CDR3 totals 12 residues. V was trimmed by 6 bases and J by 5 bases, leaving 11 bases between them. Germline V CDR1 and CDR2: SGHAT, FQNNGV. CDR3 coding DNA: TGTGCCAGCAGGACAAGGGCGGACGAGCAGTACTTC. Translation: CASRTRADEQYF.

The rearrangement joins TRBV19 to TRBJ2-3; 7 bases are shared with TRBD2. V dropped 5 bases and J dropped 2; count of bases not matched to a gene: 7. Per the germline V gene, CDR1 is LNHDA and CDR2 is SQIVND (reference sequence). This CDR3 contains 15 residues. The CDR3 sequence: CASSQGGSATDTQYF. CDR3 in DNA: TGTGCCAGTAGTCAGGGCGGGAGTGCCACAGATACGCAGTATTTT. The whole variable domain, filled in from reference TRBV19 and TRBJ2-3, reads DGGITQSPKYLFRKEGQNVTLSCEQNLNHDAMYWYRQDPGQGLRLIYYSQIVNDFQKGDIAEGYSVSREKKESFPLTVTSAQKNPTAFYLCASSQGGSATDTQYFGPGTRLTVL.

This chain connects TRBV28 to TRBJ2-5, with 11 bases that match TRBD2. V lost 5 bases, J lost 2 bases, and 4 bases stayed unmatched. The CDR3 runs to 15 residues. Germline V lookup: CDR1 MDHEN, CDR2 SYDVKM. The CDR3 sequence: CASSTGLAAQETQYF. Written as DNA, the CDR3 is TGTGCCAGCAGTACGGGACTAGCGGCGCAAGAGACCCAGTACTTC.

V gene TRBV29-1 combines with J gene TRBJ1-2, with a tentative D call TRBD1 (5 bases). CDR3 size: 12 residues. Germline V lookup: CDR1 SQVTM, CDR2 ANQGSEA. The ends were cut back, 3 bases at V and 4 bases at J, with 9 bases in the middle. In DNA form, the CDR3 reads TGCAGCGTTGATCCCAGGGCCTATGGCTACACCTTC. Protein: CSVDPRAYGYTF.

The gene calls are TRBV12-3 or TRBV12-4 and TRBJ2-2, with TRBD2 identical over 10 bases. This CDR3 contains 16 residues. V lost 6 bases to trimming and J lost 4 bases; unmatched junction nucleotides: 8. The CDR3: CASSPQREGRTGELFF. The CDR3 DNA is TGTGCCAGCAGCCCCCAGCGGGAGGGCCGCACCGGGGAGCTGTTTTTT.

This clonotype was seen only once. This rearrangement joins TRBV4-1 to TRBJ1-3; D gene unclear. V dropped 1 base and J dropped 0 bases, with 7 bases sitting between them. CDR1 is MGHRA and CDR2 is YSYEKL in the germline V gene. The CDR3 consists of 15 residues. The CDR3 protein is CASSQVPVSGNTIYF. The CDR3 nucleotides read TGCGCCAGCAGCCAAGTGCCCGTCTCTGGAAACACCATATATTTT.

The CDR3 DNA sequence: TGCGCCAGCAGCCAAGTTACCACAGCCTACGAGCAGTACTTC. This translates into CASSQVTTAYEQYF. This sequence joins TRBV4-1 and TRBJ2-7; D remains unclear. CDR3 size: 14 residues. Germline assignment: CDR1 MGHRA and CDR2 YSYEKL. The V and J ends lost 1 base and 2 bases respectively, with 9 bases between them.

V and J are TRBV18 and TRBJ2-3; TRBD1 might be the D (5 bases). The germline gives CDR1 KGHSH, CDR2 LQKENI. V was trimmed by 3 bases and J by 1 base, leaving 8 bases between them. The CDR3 runs 14 residues. The chain's CDR3 is CASSPTAGTDTQYF. The DNA of the CDR3 is TGTGCCAGCTCACCGACAGCCGGCACAGATACGCAGTATTTT.

This clonotype was seen a handful of times. The chain uses TRBV29-1 and TRBJ2-7; D tentatively reads TRBD1 or TRBD2 (7 bases each). Germline assignment: CDR1 SQVTM and CDR2 ANQGSEA. Trimming took off 7 bases at V and 2 bases at J, with 18 bases between the two ends. The CDR3 contains 14 residues. CDR3 loop: CSASGGVYAYEQYF. The CDR3 bases are TGCAGCGCGTCAGGGGGGGTCTATGCCTACGAGCAGTACTTC.

The chain employs TRBV7-6 and TRBJ2-1; weak D call: TRBD2 (6 bases). The V end was cut by 1 base, the J end by 0 bases, with 10 bases between. Germline-derived CDR1 and CDR2 are SGHVS and FNYEAQ. The CDR3 length is 16 residues. CDR3 coding DNA: TGTGCCAGCAGCTTAGTGGACGGGAGCTCCTACAATGAGCAGTTCTTC. Encoded protein: CASSLVDGSSYNEQFF.

CDR3 in amino acids: CASSASSGPNSYEQYF. In DNA form, the CDR3 reads TGTGCCAGCAGCGCCTCATCCGGGCCAAATTCCTACGAGCAGTACTTC. The chain employs TRBV9 and TRBJ2-7, with D uncertain. Per germline, CDR1 SGDLS and CDR2 YYNGEE. This CDR3 has 16 amino acids. V shed 3 bases and J shed 1 base, with 17 bases lying between them.

V is TRBV4-1 and J is TRBJ2-4; D might be TRBD1 (5 bases). Trimming took 3 bases from V and 7 from J, leaving 10 bases between them. The CDR3 is 13 residues long. The germline V gene has CDR1 MGHRA and CDR2 YSYEKL. The CDR3 region is CASSHMTDNIQYF. CDR3 in DNA: TGCGCCAGCAGCCATATGACAGATAACATTCAGTACTTC.

The chain recombines TRBV6-6 with TRBJ2-1; 7 bases match TRBD2. Germline CDR1 and CDR2: MNHNY and SVGAGI (reference sequence). The CDR3 runs 13 residues. V trimming: 4 bases; J trimming: 9 bases; junction bases outside the gene matches: 6. The CDR3: CASSWGSGGEQFF. CDR3 DNA sequence: TGTGCCAGCAGTTGGGGGTCGGGGGGTGAGCAGTTCTTC.

V usage is TRBV6-1 and J usage is TRBJ1-5, with a possible D match to TRBD1 (6 bases). The CDR3 extends over 15 amino acids. CDR1 and CDR2 from the germline V gene are MNHNS and SASEGT. V was cut by 2 bases and J by 2 bases, with 10 bases left in between. CDR3 DNA: TGTGCCAGCAGTGAAAAGGACAGACGCAATCAGCCCCAGCATTTT. Its translation is CASSEKDRRNQPQHF.

This chain links TRBV2 with TRBJ1-1, with 8 bases lining up with TRBD1. The CDR3 extends over 12 amino acids. Trimming took 3 bases from V and 9 from J; bases not matched to a gene: 3. CDR1 SNHLY and CDR2 FYNNEI come from the germline V gene. As DNA, the CDR3 is TGTGCCAGCAGTGATAGGACAGGGCAAGCTTTCTTT. It specifies CASSDRTGQAFF.

The genes are TRBV20-1 and TRBJ1-2; D may be TRBD1 (6 bases). The CDR3 runs 14 residues. Germline CDR1 is DFQATT and CDR2 is SNEGSKA (reference sequence). V shed 0 bases and J shed 6 bases, with 14 bases lying between them. The DNA of the CDR3 is TGCAGTGCTAGAGATCTTGGACAGAGGGATGGCTACACCTTC. Its translation is CSARDLGQRDGYTF.